This TCR beta chain was sequenced for a study of control samples from healthy donors and cancer patients. The assay was immunoSEQ multiplex PCR, and TCRdb's table has in-frame clones only and misses some. The data hold 150,000 to 200,000 clones, with roughly 90% observed a single time. The CDR3 length is 16 residues. CDR1 MNHEY and CDR2 SMNVEV come from the germline V gene (reference sequence). V lost 5 bases and J lost 4; bases outside the gene matches: 6. The rearrangement links TRBV27 to TRBJ2-2; 11 nucleotides match TRBD2. The sequence was collected from a young man in good health. The specimen sequenced was blood. CDR3 region: CASSRVTSGTTGELFF. CDR3 sequence (DNA): TGTGCCAGCAGTCGGGTGACTAGCGGGACCACCGGGGAGCTGTTTTTT.